This TCR beta chain was identified during a study of monozygotic twins with cystic fibrosis (dated by TCRdb to the early 2020s). With respect to the entire study: Barcoded libraries were prepared with approximately 15 PCR cycles from approximately 2.8 micrograms of fragmented DNA. The study compared TCR beta repertoires within and between 16 monozygotic twin pairs with cystic fibrosis to assess genetic influence on V and J gene usage. The cohort included ten female and six male twin pairs, mostly children and adolescents, aged 2.0 to 36.4 years with a median of 9.1 years. Twins were ranked among over a thousand cohort participants for weight-for-height and FEVPerc (FEV1 disease centile) on the day of blood sampling. Data for three of the twin pairs had already been reported earlier in a different context.

Note on this clone: Its target antigen remains unknown. No base-level quality is on record; no much larger clone is a single base apart.

TCR beta CDR3 regions were amplified by multiplex PCR with the immunoSEQ immune profiling system according to the manufacturer's instructions. An Illumina NextSeq system was used to carry out the sequencing. Under the source paper's analysis protocol: The immunoSEQ Analyzer platform handled processing of the sequence data, and clonality was calculated by taking the square root of Simpson's index of productive rearrangements. Similarity in V and J usage was quantified by Jensen-Shannon distance, and CDR3 generation probabilities were calculated with OLGA. Shared CDR3 sequences were searched in the immuneACCESS database (August 2020) and in VDJdb (December 2020). TCRdb obtained this table from immuneACCESS and retained in-frame rearrangements with V and J assigned. These tables miss some clones; where compared with another copy, unresolved V genes account for less than half of the shortfall, and the remainder is unexplained. Clonal size and the V and J genes are those of that table, whereas D and trimming came from the DNA. This sample is represented by about 14,000 clones; 70% to 90% of them were singletons. The ten largest account for 1% to 1.2% of the sample.

Spanning cysteine to phenylalanine, the CDR3 consists of 16 amino acids. Of the read, only the CDR3 DNA is kept; its 48 bases are in frame from base 1. Sequences SGHRS (CDR1) and YFSETQ (CDR2) are obtained from the germline V gene. Trimming takes 0 bases from V and 5 bases from J, and the germline ends sit 16 bases apart. The twin pairs came from the European Cystic Fibrosis Twin and Sibling Study Cohort, a cohort that recruited patients from roughly 160 CF clinics across 14 European countries. Both zygosity and CFTR genotype were checked in-house, and zygosity was tested with multiplex PCR across nine short tandem repeat loci. Each twin gave a peripheral blood sample, and clinical parameters were documented on that same day of blood sampling. Genomic DNA was isolated from peripheral blood cells with phenol/chloroform and kept in TE buffer at 4 degrees C. On the study overall, not on this receptor specifically: Monozygotic CF twin pairs shared significantly more nucleotide-identical clonotypes within each pair than unrelated CF individuals shared with one another (P = 0.000026, Mann-Whitney). The cohort was small, and no association was found between shared CDR3 numbers and age, concordance or disease severity. In 13 of 16 pairs, V gene usage most closely resembled the co-twin's, and the same held for J usage in 8 of 16 pairs, a pattern suggesting genetic constraints. Simpson clonality was generally low (median approximately 0.01), which suggests a naive-dominated repertoire, and clonality was higher in the most severely affected patients.

This receptor was taken from a boy aged 10-17 years with cystic fibrosis. The specimen was blood. The rearrangement joined TRBV5-1 to TRBJ2-3; no D gene can be assigned with confidence. The base sequence is TGCGCCAGCAGCTTGGAATCTGGCCTAGTAGGAGATACGCAGTATTTT. Its coded protein is CASSLESGLVGDTQYF.